This T cell receptor (beta chain) derives from a study of post-analysis software for immune sequencing data. Points from the study as a whole: Controls had lower frequencies than patients of a handful of TRBV segments, which included TRBV5-6, TRBV5-1 and TRBV20-1.

Concerning this clonotype: The antigen remains undetermined.

This CDR3 contains 13 residues. With 5 bases removed from V and 2 bases from J, the gap between germline ends came to 9 bases. Germline V gene lookup returns CDR1 SGHTA and CDR2 FQGTGA. Unique molecular identifiers featured in each of the TCR beta cDNA libraries. TCRdb reprocessed the PCR reads with MiXCR, giving one entry per CDR3 protein. The data hold roughly 400,000 distinct CDR3 sequences, with about 40% observed a single time. The J gene is TRBJ2-5, the V gene TRBV7-3; D perhaps matches TRBD2 (6 bases). The source of this sequence is a girl aged 2-15 years with multiple sclerosis. The sequenced sample consisted of blood. The CDR3 sequence: CASSEGLQETQYF. CDR3 sequence (DNA): TGTGCCAGCAGCGAGGGACTTCAAGAGACCCAGTACTTC.